Listed below are T cell receptor beta chains from one sample, sequenced in a study of T cells after yellow fever vaccination. TCRdb fed the 5' RACE reads into MiXCR, producing one record per CDR3 protein. The sample holds a few hundred thousand distinct CDR3 sequences, 8% to 9.5% seen once. The sample consisted of PBMCs, taken approximately 47 days after the first yellow fever vaccination. The receptors originated from a man between 18 and 29 years old who received the YFV17D yellow fever vaccine. Each CDR3 is given with its conserved first and last residue. D genes are given only for firm matches. A clone size is listed for some rows: how often the clone was seen (once, few, many), or a class if it is expanded.

size	D	V	J	CDR3	DNA
few	.	TRBV6-2/TRBV6-3	TRBJ2-3	CASSSGSDTQYF	TGTGCCAGCAGTAGCGGGTCAGATACGCAGTATTTT
.	TRBD1	TRBV9	TRBJ2-3	CASRKTGASTDTQYF	TGTGCCAGCAGAAAGACAGGGGCCAGCACAGATACGCAGTATTTT
many	.	TRBV6-1	TRBJ2-1	CASSADRGLLREQFF	TGTGCCAGCAGTGCGGATCGCGGACTCTTGCGGGAGCAGTTCTTC
few	.	TRBV20-1	TRBJ1-6	CSAKQEGYNSPLHF	TGCAGTGCAAAACAAGAAGGGTATAATTCACCCCTCCACTTT
few	.	TRBV6-5	TRBJ1-2	CASSYASRSRSGYGYTF	TGTGCCAGCAGTTACGCATCTCGGAGTCGGTCTGGCTATGGCTACACCTTC
many	TRBD2	TRBV20-1	TRBJ2-3	CSANLAGGFTDTQYF	TGCAGTGCCAACCTAGCGGGGGGCTTCACAGATACGCAGTATTTT
.	TRBD2	TRBV20-1	TRBJ2-3	CSAPRTSGGADTQYF	TGCAGTGCCCCGAGGACTAGCGGGGGGGCAGATACGCAGTATTTT
few	TRBD2	TRBV5-1	TRBJ2-5	CASTIGLAGNQETQYF	TGCGCCAGCACCATTGGGCTAGCGGGGAACCAAGAGACCCAGTACTTC
many	.	TRBV27	TRBJ2-2	CASSSPITGELFF	TGTGCCAGCAGTTCCCCGATCACCGGGGAGCTGTTTTTT
many	.	TRBV7-3	TRBJ2-4	CASSPFGGAKNIQYF	TGTGCCAGCAGCCCCTTCGGGGGAGCCAAAAACATTCAGTACTTC
few	TRBD1	TRBV10-3	TRBJ2-5	CAISESMAGGVGETQYF	TGTGCCATCAGTGAGTCGATGGCAGGGGGCGTTGGAGAGACCCAGTACTTC
many	TRBD1	TRBV7-2	TRBJ2-7	CASSRDRVYEQYF	TGTGCCAGCAGCCGGGACAGGGTATACGAGCAGTACTTC
few	.	TRBV20-1	TRBJ1-5	CSASLRNSNQPQHF	TGCAGTGCTAGTTTAAGGAATAGCAATCAGCCCCAGCATTTT
few	.	TRBV4-3	TRBJ2-3	CASSQEQLGLDTQYF	TGCGCCAGCAGCCAAGAGCAGTTGGGGTTGGATACGCAGTATTTT
.	.	TRBV20-1	TRBJ2-6	CSASWASGANVLTF	TGCAGTGCTAGCTGGGCTTCCGGGGCCAACGTCCTGACTTTC
.	.	TRBV6-1	TRBJ1-6	CASSSLGPRDSPLHF	TGTGCCAGCAGCTCTCTAGGCCCCCGGGATTCACCCCTCCACTTT
.	.	TRBV20-1	TRBJ2-3	CSATGQGPDTQYF	TGCAGTGCTACGGGGCAGGGGCCAGATACGCAGTATTTT
few	TRBD2	TRBV5-1	TRBJ2-7	CASSRGTSGGKQYF	TGCGCCAGCAGCCGGGGGACTAGCGGGGGAAAGCAGTACTTC
.	TRBD1	TRBV5-1	TRBJ1-2	CASSFGQGVYGYTF	TGCGCCAGCAGCTTCGGTCAGGGGGTCTATGGCTACACCTTC
.	TRBD2	TRBV7-6	TRBJ2-3	CASSSGLAGVVDTQYF	TGTGCCAGCAGCTCCGGACTAGCGGGGGTGGTAGATACGCAGTATTTT
few	.	TRBV5-6	TRBJ2-6	CASSFHQNSGANVLTF	TGTGCCAGCAGCTTTCACCAGAACTCTGGGGCCAACGTCCTGACTTTC
few	.	TRBV6-5	TRBJ2-5	CASSFPGASETQYF	TGTGCCAGCAGTTTCCCGGGGGCTAGTGAGACCCAGTACTTC
few	.	TRBV5-1	TRBJ1-5	CASSLQPGVNQPQHF	TGCGCCAGCAGCTTGCAACCAGGGGTCAATCAGCCCCAGCATTTT
few	.	TRBV5-6	TRBJ2-7	CASSLLLSSYEQYF	TGTGCCAGCAGCTTGTTGCTCAGCTCCTACGAGCAGTACTTC
many	.	TRBV30	TRBJ2-4	CAWWAGRGLHIQYF	TGTGCCTGGTGGGCAGGGAGGGGGTTACACATTCAGTACTTC